This TCR beta chain appears in the sequencing data of a study of T cells in Graves' hyperthyroidism and ophthalmopathy. Whole-study findings and limits: Peripheral blood also featured most of the thyroid clonotypes expanded above 0.001. Prediction of ophthalmopathy progression came a median around 6.1 months pre-onset.

Comments on this clonotype: Its specificity is unknown.

TCR beta CDR3 regions were amplified from RNA. Using the HTBI primer set, a first-round RT-PCR was run on the TCR CDR3. TCRdb itself ran the multiplex PCR reads through MiXCR, one entry per CDR3 protein. In the table there are under 400,000 distinct CDR3 sequences, 13% to 15% of which are singletons. The cohort's ophthalmopathy patients, a group with duration under 3 months, had a Clinical Activity Score of at least 3 and a NOSPECS grade of at least 4. This CDR3 has 17 residues. The germline V gene encodes CDR1 MGHRA and CDR2 YSYEKL. The trim removed 4 bases at V and 8 bases at J, leaving 12 bases unmatched.

Sequencing was carried out using blood. This chain links TRBV4-1 with TRBJ2-4; 12 bases align to TRBD2. The sequence came from a woman between 55 and 75 years old with Graves' ophthalmopathy. CDR3 region: CASSLAPRLAGDDIQYF. In DNA form, the CDR3 reads TGCGCCAGCAGCCTAGCGCCTCGACTAGCGGGAGACGACATTCAGTACTTC.